What follows are 30 T cell receptor beta chains derived from one specimen sequenced in a study of T cells in Graves' hyperthyroidism and ophthalmopathy. Amplified TCR beta CDR3 regions derived from RNA transcripts. The TCR CDR3 was amplified in a first-round RT-PCR using the HTBI primer set. TCRdb ran MiXCR on the multiplex PCR reads and lists one entry per CDR3 protein. Found here are approximately 600,000 distinct CDR3 sequences, around 20% of them singletons; the top ten hold 34%. Source material: blood. The receptors here all came from a man aged 30-40 years with Graves' ophthalmopathy.

The V and J genes are TRBV5-1 and TRBJ2-5; D is unresolved. There are 15 residues in the CDR3. Trimming removed 3 bases at V and 4 bases at J, with 16 bases between. Germline-derived CDR1 and CDR2 are SGHRS and YFSETQ. Written as DNA, the CDR3 is TGCGCCAGCAGCTCTTTGGAAGTTAAAGGAGAGACCCAGTACTTC. Translation gives CASSSLEVKGETQYF.

In nucleotides, the CDR3 is TGCGCCAGCAGCCAAGTCCAGACTAGCTACGAGCAGTACTTC. It yields the protein CASSQVQTSYEQYF. The V call is TRBV4-3, the J call TRBJ2-7, with D possibly being TRBD2 (6 bases). The length of the CDR3 is 14 residues. The germline V gene has CDR1 LGHNA and CDR2 YSLEER. Between the trimmed V and J ends, which lost 1 base and 3 bases, there was a span of 10 bases.

This clonotype has a handful of counts. The chain employs TRBV29-1 and TRBJ2-7; D perhaps matches TRBD1 (5 bases). In germline, CDR1 is SQVTM, CDR2 ANQGSEA. The CDR3 runs 11 residues. The germline V and J ends were trimmed by 1 base and 7 bases, with 8 bases remaining between them. The CDR3 sequence is CSVEVGVEQYF. In nucleotides, the CDR3 is TGCAGCGTTGAAGTAGGGGTTGAGCAGTACTTC.

This clonotype has ten or more counts. This rearrangement joins TRBV2 to TRBJ2-7; 9 positions match TRBD1. There are 13 residues in the CDR3. Germline assignment: CDR1 SNHLY and CDR2 FYNNEI. The ends lost 7 bases at V and 5 bases at J; junction bases unmatched: 6. CDR3 DNA: TGTGCCAGCACCAGGGACAGGGAAGACGAGCAGTACTTC. Its translation is CASTRDREDEQYF.

This clonotype showed up just a few times. This rearrangement joins TRBV13 to TRBJ2-6; D unclear. V was trimmed by 5 bases and J by 0 bases, leaving 14 bases between them. The germline V gene encodes CDR1 PRHDT and CDR2 FYEKMQ (reference sequence). The CDR3 covers 17 residues. This CDR3 is CASSARTASSGANVLTF. In nucleotides, the CDR3 is TGTGCCAGCAGCGCCCGGACGGCGAGCTCTGGGGCCAACGTCCTGACTTTC.

The rearrangement uses TRBV6-2 or TRBV6-3 and TRBJ2-2, with 10 bases lining up with TRBD2. This CDR3 region has 22 residues. The V gene end was trimmed by 2 bases and the J gene end by 7 bases; junction bases not matched to a gene: 25. From germline, CDR1 is MNHEY and CDR2 SVGEGT. The CDR3 DNA follows: TGTGCCAGCAGTTACCCGAGCACACGCAACCTAGCGGGAGTCGGATTGGGCGGGGAGCTGTTTTTT. As protein: CASSYPSTRNLAGVGLGGELFF.

The chain links TRBV20-1 to TRBJ2-1, with 10 bases lining up with TRBD2. This CDR3 region has 15 residues. The V gene's germline CDR1 is DFQATT and CDR2 SNEGSKA (reference sequence). V gave up 6 bases and J gave up 6 bases; unmatched junction bases: 11. The CDR3 region has the DNA TGCAGTGCGGTACCTAGCGGGAGTTCGTCCAATGAGCAGTTCTTC. Translated: CSAVPSGSSSNEQFF.

This clonotype was detected only once. The gene calls are TRBV20-1 and TRBJ1-2; 10 bases are shared with TRBD1. Per germline, CDR1 DFQATT and CDR2 SNEGSKA (reference sequence). The CDR3 loop spans 14 amino acids. V was pared by 7 bases and J by 0 bases, with 5 bases of the junction left unmatched. The CDR3 DNA follows: TGCAGTGTAGGGGACAGGGGAGCTAACTATGGCTACACCTTC. Protein product: CSVGDRGANYGYTF.

The chain combines TRBV28 with TRBJ2-7; 13 nucleotides agree with TRBD2. With V trimmed by 3 bases and J by 7 bases, 12 bases remained unmatched. Germline V gene lookup returns CDR1 MDHEN and CDR2 SYDVKM. The CDR3 extends over 17 amino acids. For the CDR3, the DNA is TGTGCCAGCAGTTTTTCCTCCACTAGCGGGAGGGCCGGGGAGCAGTACTTC. Amino acid sequence: CASSFSSTSGRAGEQYF. Drawing the rest from reference TRBV28 and TRBJ2-7, the complete variable domain is DVKVTQSSRYLVKRTGEKVFLECVQDMDHENMFWYRQDPGLGLRLIYFSYDVKMKEKGDIPEGYSVSREKKERFSLILESASTNQTSMYLCASSFSSTSGRAGEQYFGPGTRLTVT.

V and J are TRBV13 and TRBJ2-7; 9 positions agree with TRBD1. CDR1 PRHDT and CDR2 FYEKMQ come from the germline V gene (reference sequence). The CDR3 spans 14 residues. J gave up 5 bases and V 6 bases, and 8 bases lay outside the gene matches. This CDR3 is CASSYGQGRDEQYF. DNA of the CDR3: TGTGCCAGCAGTTACGGACAGGGGCGGGACGAGCAGTACTTC. Full variable domain (remainder filled in from reference TRBV13 and TRBJ2-7): AAGVIQSPRHLIKEKRETATLKCYPIPRHDTVYWYQQGPGQDPQFLISFYEKMQSDKGSIPDRFSAQQFSDYHSELNMSSLELGDSALYFCASSYGQGRDEQYFGPGTRLTVT.

The chain is built from TRBV7-8 and TRBJ1-5, with no clear D. Germline V gene lookup returns CDR1 SGHVS and CDR2 FQNEAQ. The CDR3 is 15 residues long. Trimming removed 1 base from V and 7 bases from J, with 14 bases in between. The CDR3 region is CASSLELTQSQPQHF. The DNA for the CDR3 is TGTGCCAGCAGCTTAGAACTGACGCAAAGCCAGCCCCAGCATTTT.

This chain links TRBV6-5 with TRBJ2-4; 11 bases line up with TRBD2. The CDR3 is 17 residues long. Germline V CDR1 and CDR2: MNHEY, SVGAGI. The ends lost 0 bases at V and 0 bases at J; junction bases unmatched: 1. CDR3 sequence reads: CASSYSTSGVAKNIQYF. CDR3 nucleotide sequence: TGTGCCAGCAGTTACTCGACTAGCGGGGTAGCCAAAAACATTCAGTACTTC.

This clonotype was detected ten times or more. CDR3: CASSFEARYGYTF. Written as DNA, the CDR3 is TGTGCCAGCAGTTTTGAGGCGCGCTATGGCTACACCTTC. The rearrangement uses TRBV12-3 or TRBV12-4 and TRBJ1-2; D gene uncertain. The V and J ends lost 3 bases and 4 bases respectively, with 9 bases between them. The CDR3 length is 13 residues.

The chain uses TRBV7-2 and TRBJ1-5, with 8 bases matching TRBD1. There are 15 residues in the CDR3. The germline V gene has CDR1 SGHTA and CDR2 FQGNSA. Trimming removed 3 bases from V and 7 bases from J; junction bases left unmatched: 8. DNA of the CDR3: TGTGCCAGCAGCTTGAACAGGGGGGCCCACCAGCCCCAGCATTTT. This gives the protein CASSLNRGAHQPQHF.

The rearrangement links TRBV4-1 to TRBJ2-7, with TRBD1 as a possible D gene (5 bases). From germline, CDR1 is MGHRA and CDR2 YSYEKL. This CDR3 has 13 amino acids. Between the trimmed V and J ends, which lost 3 bases and 7 bases, there was a span of 13 bases. The CDR3 loop is CASSHIQEGEQYF. DNA for the CDR3: TGCGCCAGCAGCCATATACAGGAAGGGGAGCAGTACTTC.

V usage is TRBV14 and J usage is TRBJ2-3; D gene unclear. The V and J ends lost 4 bases and 5 bases respectively, with 7 bases between them. The CDR3 spans 12 residues. Germline V gene sequence: CDR1 SGHDN, CDR2 FVKESK. CDR3 loop: CASSLFQDTQYF. CDR3 nucleotides: TGTGCCAGCAGCCTGTTCCAAGATACGCAGTATTTT.

The sample holds a few counts of this clonotype. One base away lies a much larger clone, so this may be a sequencing read error. The chain links TRBV11-2 to TRBJ2-3; 7 positions agree with TRBD2. The CDR3 sequence is 14 residues long. The germline V gene encodes CDR1 SGHAT and CDR2 FQNNGV. Here the CDR3 DNA reads TGTGCCACCTTCCGGGGCGGGAGCACAGATACGCGGTATTTT. Translating it yields CATFRGGSTDTRYF. Variable domain in full (rest from reference TRBV11-2 and TRBJ2-3): EAGVAQSPRYKIIEKRQSVAFWCNPISGHATLYWYQQILGQGPKLLIQFQNNGVVDDSQLPKDRFSAERLKGVDSTLKIQPAKLEDSAVYLCATFRGGSTDTRYFGPGTRLTVL.

This clonotype was picked up a small number of times. The chain couples TRBV11-3 to TRBJ2-4; D unclear. The germline CDR1 and CDR2 sequences are SGHNT and YENEEA. The CDR3 runs to 15 residues. The V gene lost 6 bases and the J gene lost 0 bases, with 12 bases spanning the gap. DNA of the CDR3: TGTGCCAGCAGAAGTCAATCTCTAGCCAAAAACATTCAGTACTTC. Translation gives CASRSQSLAKNIQYF.

The table lists this clonotype with many counts. The V gene is TRBV4-2, the J gene TRBJ2-7; 11 nucleotides match TRBD2. Germline V gene data show CDR1 as LGHNA and CDR2 as YNFKEQ. The CDR3 has 15 amino acids. V gave up 4 bases and J gave up 4 bases; unmatched junction bases: 6. The CDR3 DNA is TGTGCCAGCAGCCCAGAGACTAGCGGGATATACGAGCAGTACTTC. The encoded protein is CASSPETSGIYEQYF.

This clonotype has just a few counts. This rearrangement joins TRBV19 to TRBJ1-1; possible D gene TRBD1, 6 bases. The CDR3 runs 15 residues. Germline V lookup: CDR1 LNHDA, CDR2 SQIVND (reference sequence). V dropped 3 bases and J dropped 6 bases, with 17 bases sitting between them. CDR3 coding DNA: TGTGCCAGTAGTATGCTCCCGGGGGCGGCCGCTGAAGCTTTCTTT. Translated: CASSMLPGAAAEAFF.

This clonotype has just a few counts. The chain uses TRBV9 and TRBJ2-1, with D perhaps matching TRBD1 (6 bases). Trimming left V 3 bases short and J 0 bases short, with 16 bases between. The CDR3 covers 17 residues. From germline, CDR1 is SGDLS and CDR2 YYNGEE. CDR3 DNA sequence: TGTGCCAGCAGCGCCCACAGGGTGGGGGCCTCCTACAATGAGCAGTTCTTC. Translated: CASSAHRVGASYNEQFF.

The sample holds many counts of this clonotype. The chain is built from TRBV12-3 or TRBV12-4 and TRBJ2-7, with TRBD1 identical over 8 bases. This CDR3 comprises 16 residues. The V segment lost 3 bases and the J segment 5 bases; nucleotides outside the gene matches: 12. CDR3 amino acids: CASSLGAGTGHDEQYF. DNA of the CDR3: TGTGCCAGCAGTTTGGGGGCGGGGACAGGTCACGACGAGCAGTACTTC.

The chain employs TRBV25-1 and TRBJ1-2; TRBD1 matches 7 bases. The V segment lost 1 base and the J segment 6 bases; nucleotides outside the gene matches: 5. The germline gives CDR1 MGHDK, CDR2 SYGVNS. This CDR3 has 14 residues. CDR3 sequence (DNA): TGTGCCAGCAGTGAATTTACCAGGGGGAATGGCTACACCTTC. Translated: CASSEFTRGNGYTF.

This clonotype was seen more than once but under ten times. J is TRBJ1-2 and V is TRBV2, with unresolved D. This CDR3 is built from 13 residues. Germline assignment: CDR1 SNHLY and CDR2 FYNNEI. The V end was cut by 2 bases, the J end by 5 bases, with 9 bases between. The CDR3 sequence: CASSERAVYGYTF. The CDR3 region has the DNA TGTGCCAGCAGTGAAAGGGCGGTGTATGGCTACACCTTC. The full variable domain, completed using reference TRBV2 and TRBJ1-2, is EPEVTQTPSHQVTQMGQEVILRCVPISNHLYFYWYRQILGQKVEFLVSFYNNEISEKSEIFDDQFSVERPDGSNFTLKIRSTKLEDSAMYFCASSERAVYGYTFGSGTRLTVV.

The genes are TRBV9 and TRBJ2-7; 7 bases agree with TRBD2. With V trimmed by 0 bases and J by 1 base, 4 bases remained unmatched. The CDR3 consists of 15 residues. Germline CDR1 and CDR2: SGDLS and YYNGEE. The CDR3 sequence is CASSVGRESSYEQYF. The CDR3 DNA reads as TGTGCCAGCAGCGTAGGGCGGGAGTCTTCCTACGAGCAGTACTTC.

V gene TRBV6-1 combines with J gene TRBJ1-4; 9 bases align to TRBD1. Germline loops: CDR1 MNHNS, CDR2 SASEGT. The CDR3 contains 16 residues. V shed 7 bases, J shed 8 bases, and the junction held 14 bases outside the gene matches. The CDR3 loop is CASTVPRQGVVEKLFF. DNA of the CDR3: TGTGCCAGCACCGTCCCCCGACAGGGGGTAGTCGAAAAACTGTTTTTT.

The chain uses TRBV19 and TRBJ2-2; 8 bases fit TRBD2. The CDR3 sequence is 15 residues long. Trimming removed 6 bases from V and 4 bases from J; junction bases left unmatched: 7. Per the germline V gene, CDR1 is LNHDA and CDR2 is SQIVND (reference sequence). Here the CDR3 DNA reads TGTGCCAGTAGCAAGAGCGGGAGTGGCACCGGGGAGCTGTTTTTT. Protein sequence: CASSKSGSGTGELFF.

The chain is built from TRBV6-2 or TRBV6-3 and TRBJ2-4; 9 nucleotides line up with TRBD2. There are 15 residues in the CDR3. Per the germline V gene, CDR1 is MNHEY and CDR2 is SVGEGT. V was pared by 5 bases and J by 6 bases, with 8 bases of the junction left unmatched. CDR3 amino acids: CASSPRLAGPNIQYF. CDR3 DNA sequence: TGTGCCAGCAGTCCGAGGCTAGCGGGACCAAACATTCAGTACTTC.

This clonotype was seen a handful of times. The chain employs TRBV6-2 or TRBV6-3 and TRBJ1-4; D gene ambiguous. The ends were cut back, 6 bases at V and 7 bases at J, with 6 bases in the middle. This CDR3 is built from 11 residues. In germline, CDR1 is MNHEY, CDR2 SVGEGT. The chain's CDR3 is CASSPAEKLFF. CDR3 DNA: TGTGCCAGCAGCCCCGCTGAAAAACTGTTTTTT.

V gene TRBV5-4 combines with J gene TRBJ1-6; D remains ambiguous. The V and J ends lost 4 bases and 8 bases respectively, with 16 bases between them. The CDR3 is 15 residues long. The germline gives CDR1 SGHNT, CDR2 YYREEE (reference sequence). For the CDR3, the DNA is TGTGCCAGCAGCCTGTCAAGCGGGAGGGATTCACCCCTCCACTTT. This codes for CASSLSSGRDSPLHF.